This record covers a single T cell receptor (beta chain). Antigen: not known. Clones were read by immunoSEQ multiplex PCR, and TCRdb kept only the in-frame ones, dropping some. This table holds more than 10,000 clones, 84% found once. The ends lost 3 bases at V and 1 base at J; junction bases unmatched: 6. The germline gives CDR1 GTSNPN, CDR2 SVGIG (reference sequence). The CDR3 contains 16 residues. The sample belongs to a study of graft-versus-host responses after intestinal transplantation. Broader study findings: Allografts of patients with graft-donor T cell macrochimerism showed high graft-versus-host to host-versus-graft clone ratios.

The sequence derives from a human patient who received an intestinal transplant, so some T cells may come from the graft donor. The genes are TRBV30 and TRBJ2-7; 13 nucleotides align to TRBD2. Material: PBMCs, obtained roughly 310 days after intestinal transplant. CDR3 nucleotide sequence: TGTGCCTGGAGAGGCTCGGGACTAGCGGGATCCTACGAGCAGTACTTC. It translates to CAWRGSGLAGSYEQYF.